This TCR beta chain came from a study of cytomegalovirus exposure and HLA in healthy donors. PCR was performed using 60 Vbeta and 13 Jbeta primers. Measured with immunoSEQ multiplex PCR; TCRdb has only the in-frame clones, and not every one. The sample shows roughly 110,000 clones, roughly 82% of them seen only once. Study observations and caveats: In a later analysis, parvovirus B19, influenza, CMV and Epstein-Barr virus appeared linked to several top co-occurrence clusters. A later analysis found that most CMV-associated TCR beta chains appeared HLA-restricted. In a later analysis, a missense DCLRE1C variant was linked to TCR beta V- and J-gene trimming.

Donors sampled were nominally healthy, though unrecorded immune exposures were likely. Losses at the gene ends were 6 bases for V and 8 bases for J; bases not matched to a gene: 9. Germline V gene data show CDR1 as LGHNA and CDR2 as YNFKEQ. CDR3 length equals 13 residues. On this clone: What it binds is not known.

The receptor's source is a man between 25 and 39 years old in good health and CMV-seropositive. The sequencing sample was made of PBMCs. The V and J genes are TRBV4-2 and TRBJ1-2; TRBD1 aligns across 7 bases. The CDR3 DNA sequence: TGTGCCAGCAGTCTACAGGGGACTGGGGGCTACACCTTC. This codes for CASSLQGTGGYTF.